A selection of T cell receptor beta chains follows, all from one sample in a study of cytotoxic CD8 clonotypes in ibrutinib-treated CLL. Method: immunoSEQ multiplex PCR; TCRdb's copy keeps in-frame clones and lacks some. Of about 200,000 clones listed, 55% to 85% are singletons. Sequencing used PBMCs, obtained after 24 months of ibrutinib treatment. These receptors all come from a human donor with chronic lymphocytic leukemia. Both conserved end residues are trimmed from each CDR3. The D gene is left open where the match is weak. A clone size is listed for some rows: how often the clone was seen (once, few, many), or a class if it is expanded.

J: TRBJ2-2; V: TRBV5-1; D: TRBD1; size: NA; CDR3: ASSARPPTGYTGELF
J: TRBJ2-7; V: TRBV9; D: NA; size: NA; CDR3: ASSVGRGGRYEQY
J: TRBJ1-1; V: TRBV18; D: NA; size: once; CDR3: ASSPLILQSEAF
J: TRBJ2-5; V: TRBV2; D: NA; size: NA; CDR3: ASNRDTQETQY
J: TRBJ2-7; V: TRBV5-8; D: NA; size: NA; CDR3: ASSVGLLKEQY
J: TRBJ1-4; V: TRBV15; D: NA; size: NA; CDR3: ATSRAGQKDEKLF
J: TRBJ2-3; V: TRBV10-1; D: NA; size: few; CDR3: ASSPPGAPDTQY
J: TRBJ2-1; V: TRBV19; D: NA; size: NA; CDR3: ASGTEWEVGQF
J: TRBJ2-3; V: TRBV5-4; D: TRBD1; size: few; CDR3: ASSLGGQRSTDTQY
J: TRBJ2-7; V: TRBV6-1; D: TRBD1; size: NA; CDR3: ASRAGTATYEQY